The 17 T cell receptor beta chains given below trace back to one sample, sequenced in a study of cytotoxic CD8 clonotypes in ibrutinib-treated CLL. Assay used: immunoSEQ multiplex PCR; TCRdb lists only in-frame clones, some missing. Found here are over 150,000 clones, 72% of them singletons; the top ten hold 13%. The source was PBMCs, collected after 24 months of ibrutinib treatment. These receptors were collected from a human donor with chronic lymphocytic leukemia.

J is TRBJ2-7 and V is TRBV7-6, with a tentative D call TRBD2 (5 bases). Germline lookup yields CDR1 SGHVS and CDR2 FNYEAQ. The V end lost 0 bases, the J end lost 4 bases, and 13 bases lay between the germline ends. This CDR3 region has 15 residues. DNA of the CDR3: TGTGCCAGCAGCTTAGCGTCTAGCTGGGGTTACGAGCAGTACTTC. Protein: CASSLASSWGYEQYF.

The V and J genes are TRBV6-5 and TRBJ2-7; the D call may be TRBD1 or TRBD2 (5 bases each). V lost 2 bases and J 1 base, leaving 9 bases between the germline ends. The CDR3 length is 14 residues. Germline-derived CDR1 and CDR2 are MNHEY and SVGAGI. The CDR3 sequence is CASSYGGASYEQYF. CDR3 coding DNA: TGTGCCAGCAGTTACGGGGGAGCGTCCTACGAGCAGTACTTC.

V gene TRBV27 combines with J gene TRBJ2-6, with a weak D call TRBD1 (6 bases). Germline-derived CDR1 and CDR2 are MNHEY and SMNVEV (reference sequence). V was shortened by 6 bases and J by 4 bases, with 16 bases between the two germline ends. CDR3 length: 16 amino acids. CDR3 residues: CASRFAGEYGANVLTF. The CDR3 nucleotides are TGTGCCAGCAGATTCGCAGGGGAGTACGGGGCCAACGTCCTGACTTTC.

This clone occurred a few times. The CDR3 spells CASSLIVENEQFF. CDR3 bases: TGTGCCAGCAGCTTAATTGTCGAGAATGAGCAGTTCTTC. The J gene is TRBJ2-1, the V gene TRBV5-4; D remains ambiguous. Germline V gene lookup returns CDR1 SGHNT and CDR2 YYREEE (reference sequence). Trimming stripped 2 bases from V and 7 bases from J, with 10 bases between. The CDR3 length is 13 residues.

The rearrangement links TRBV15 to TRBJ2-4; the D gene is possibly TRBD2 (6 bases). Trimming took off 5 bases at V and 0 bases at J, with 14 bases between the two ends. Looked up from germline, CDR1 is LNHNV and CDR2 is YYDKDF (reference sequence). This CDR3 has 16 amino acids. Written as DNA, the CDR3 is TGTGCCACCAGCCGCGGGATGGGGCTAGCCAAAAACATTCAGTACTTC. Its protein is CATSRGMGLAKNIQYF.

This clone was seen a handful of times. This chain joins TRBV2 and TRBJ2-1; the match to TRBD2 covers 8 bases. Trimming took 9 bases from V and 2 from J; bases not matched to a gene: 3. This CDR3 is built from 13 residues. The V gene's germline CDR1 is SNHLY and CDR2 FYNNEI. CDR3 sequence (DNA): TGTGCCAGGCAGCGGGAGACCTACAATGAGCAGTTCTTC. It encodes CARQRETYNEQFF. Combining the CDR3 with reference TRBV2 and TRBJ2-1 gives the whole variable domain EPEVTQTPSHQVTQMGQEVILRCVPISNHLYFYWYRQILGQKVEFLVSFYNNEISEKSEIFDDQFSVERPDGSNFTLKIRSTKLEDSAMYFCARQRETYNEQFFGPGTRLTVL.

The rearrangement joins TRBV21-1 to TRBJ1-1; the D call TRBD1 from the table was never checked on the DNA. TRBV21-1 is described as a pseudogene. The CDR3 is 16 residues long. The chain's CDR3 is CASSKSKFRQNTEAFF. For the CDR3, the DNA is TGTGCCAGCAGCAAATCCAAATTCCGACAGAACACTGAAGCTTTCTTT.

This clone appeared a few times. The J gene is TRBJ2-7, the V gene TRBV5-4, with TRBD1 identical over 9 bases. CDR3 size: 15 residues. The J segment lost 5 bases and the V segment lost 4 bases, leaving 10 bases of the junction unmatched. Germline V lookup: CDR1 SGHNT, CDR2 YYREEE (reference sequence). Written as DNA, the CDR3 is TGTGCCAGCAGCGCGTCCGGGACAGGGCGCAACGAGCAGTACTTC. This codes for CASSASGTGRNEQYF.

V usage is TRBV5-1 and J usage is TRBJ2-5, with 8 bases that match TRBD2. Germline values: CDR1 SGHRS, CDR2 YFSETQ. V dropped 0 bases and J dropped 5; count of bases not matched to a gene: 6. CDR3 length equals 15 residues. Here the CDR3 reads CASSLDGRARETQYF. The CDR3 DNA sequence: TGCGCCAGCAGCTTGGACGGGAGGGCCCGGGAGACCCAGTACTTC.

The chain joins TRBV6-6 to TRBJ1-1, with D unresolved. Per the germline V gene, CDR1 is MNHNY and CDR2 is SVGAGI (reference sequence). V dropped 6 bases and J dropped 2 bases, with 13 bases sitting between them. The CDR3 sequence is 14 residues long. CDR3 amino acids: CASSHVGSNTEAFF. The CDR3 bases are TGTGCCAGCAGCCACGTGGGTTCTAACACTGAAGCTTTCTTT.

The chain has TRBV6-5 and TRBJ1-1; 7 bases line up with TRBD1. CDR3 size: 15 residues. Germline CDR1 MNHEY, CDR2 SVGAGI. The V and J ends lost 6 bases and 4 bases, in that order; junction bases with no gene match: 11. The DNA of the CDR3 is TGTGCCAGCAGCCCCGGACAGGCCGGGAGCACTGAAGCTTTCTTT. Translating gives CASSPGQAGSTEAFF.

The chain carries TRBV6-4 and TRBJ2-1, with 9 bases identical to TRBD2. The ends lost 6 bases at V and 8 bases at J; junction bases unmatched: 17. Germline values: CDR1 MRHNA, CDR2 SNTAGT. The CDR3 has 17 residues. CDR3 in amino acids: CASSPLGGLAGLYEQFF. For the CDR3, the DNA is TGTGCCAGCAGCCCGCTCGGGGGGCTAGCGGGATTATATGAGCAGTTCTTC.

V is TRBV7-6 and J is TRBJ1-5; 7 nucleotides agree with TRBD1. The CDR3 has 17 amino acids. Per the germline V gene, CDR1 is SGHVS and CDR2 is FNYEAQ. Unmatched junction bases numbered 8, after V lost 2 bases and J lost 1 base. The CDR3, as DNA: TGTGCCAGCAGCTTACTCCCTGGGACAGCCAGCAATCAGCCCCAGCATTTT. This sequence encodes CASSLLPGTASNQPQHF.

A single count supports this clone. The chain employs TRBV28 and TRBJ2-7, with D unclear. V lost 6 bases and J 4 bases, leaving 19 bases between the germline ends. The germline CDR1 and CDR2 sequences are MDHEN and SYDVKM. This CDR3 comprises 15 residues. The CDR3, as DNA: TGTGCCAGCAGAGGCCTAACCCCTCCTGAATACGAGCAGTACTTC. Encoded protein: CASRGLTPPEYEQYF. The variable domain in full, with the rest retrieved from reference TRBV28 and TRBJ2-7, is DVKVTQSSRYLVKRTGEKVFLECVQDMDHENMFWYRQDPGLGLRLIYFSYDVKMKEKGDIPEGYSVSREKKERFSLILESASTNQTSMYLCASRGLTPPEYEQYFGPGTRLTVT.

The gene calls are TRBV19 and TRBJ2-7, with D perhaps matching TRBD2 (6 bases). There are 16 residues in the CDR3. The V gene's germline CDR1 is LNHDA and CDR2 SQIVND (reference sequence). Trimming pared 5 bases from V and 2 bases from J, leaving 19 bases between. CDR3 nucleotides: TGTGCCAGTAGTTCCTTTCCGGGACTGGAAACCTACGAGCAGTACTTC. This codes for CASSSFPGLETYEQYF.

On this clone itself: This specimen includes other DNA sequences encoding the same CDR3. The chain couples TRBV9 to TRBJ2-1; 10 bases match TRBD2. V was pared by 2 bases and J by 3 bases, with 2 bases of the junction left unmatched. Germline CDR1 SGDLS, CDR2 YYNGEE. The CDR3 extends over 15 amino acids. CDR3 loop: CASSVGTSVYNEQFF. In nucleotides, the CDR3 is TGTGCCAGCAGCGTGGGGACTAGCGTCTACAATGAGCAGTTCTTC. Complete variable domain (other parts from reference TRBV9 and TRBJ2-1): DSGVTQTPKHLITATGQRVTLRCSPRSGDLSVYWYQQSLDQGLQFLIQYYNGEERAKGNILERFSAQQFPDLHSELNLSSLELGDSALYFCASSVGTSVYNEQFFGPGTRLTVL.

The chain links TRBV18 to TRBJ1-2; 8 bases map to TRBD1. J lost 6 bases, V lost 1 base, and 7 bases had no gene match. CDR1 is KGHSH and CDR2 is LQKENI in the germline V gene. The CDR3 contains 15 residues. The CDR3 reads CASSPRPGQGDGYTF. CDR3 bases: TGTGCCAGCTCACCACGGCCTGGACAGGGAGATGGCTACACCTTC.